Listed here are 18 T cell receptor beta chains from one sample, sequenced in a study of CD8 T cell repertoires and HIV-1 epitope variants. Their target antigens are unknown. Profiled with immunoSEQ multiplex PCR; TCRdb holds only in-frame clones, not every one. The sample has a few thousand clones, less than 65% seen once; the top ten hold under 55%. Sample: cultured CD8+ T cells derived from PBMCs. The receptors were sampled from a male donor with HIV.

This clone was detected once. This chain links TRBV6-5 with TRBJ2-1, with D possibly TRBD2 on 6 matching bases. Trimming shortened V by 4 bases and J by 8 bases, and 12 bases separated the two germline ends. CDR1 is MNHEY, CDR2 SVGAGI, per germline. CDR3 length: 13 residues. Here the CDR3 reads CASSSRDSDEQFF. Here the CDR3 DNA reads TGTGCCAGCAGTTCCCGGGACTCGGATGAGCAGTTCTTC.

The CDR3: CASSDSSGGQGEQFF. Written as DNA, the CDR3 is TGCGCCAGCAGTGATTCGAGCGGGGGGCAAGGTGAGCAGTTCTTC. The rearrangement uses TRBV10-2 and TRBJ2-1; 9 bases map to TRBD2. Trimming cost V 3 bases and J 9 bases; bases outside gene matches: 9. Germline V gene sequence: CDR1 WSHSY, CDR2 SAAADI. The CDR3 sequence is 15 residues long.

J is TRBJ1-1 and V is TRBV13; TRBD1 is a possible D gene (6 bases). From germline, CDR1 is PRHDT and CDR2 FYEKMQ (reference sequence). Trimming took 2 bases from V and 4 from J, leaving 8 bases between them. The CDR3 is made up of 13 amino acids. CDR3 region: CASSLRGGTEAFF. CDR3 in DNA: TGTGCCAGCAGCTTACGAGGGGGCACTGAAGCTTTCTTT.

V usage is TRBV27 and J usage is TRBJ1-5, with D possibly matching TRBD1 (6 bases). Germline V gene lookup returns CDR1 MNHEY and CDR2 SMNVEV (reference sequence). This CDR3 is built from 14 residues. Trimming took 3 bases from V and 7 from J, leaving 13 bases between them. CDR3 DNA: TGTGCCAGCAGTTTGGGGGGCGAGGGGCAGCCCCAGCATTTT. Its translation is CASSLGGEGQPQHF.

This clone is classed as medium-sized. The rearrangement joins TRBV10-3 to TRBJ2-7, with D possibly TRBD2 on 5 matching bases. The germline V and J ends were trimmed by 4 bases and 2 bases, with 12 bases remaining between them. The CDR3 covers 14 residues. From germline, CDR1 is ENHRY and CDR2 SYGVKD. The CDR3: CAISGVGNTYEQYF. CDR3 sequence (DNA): TGTGCCATCAGTGGGGTCGGGAATACCTACGAGCAGTACTTC.

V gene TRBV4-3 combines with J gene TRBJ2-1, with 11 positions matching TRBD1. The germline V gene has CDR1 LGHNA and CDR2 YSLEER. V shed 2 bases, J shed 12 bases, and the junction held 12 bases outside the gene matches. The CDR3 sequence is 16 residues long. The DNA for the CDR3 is TGCGCCAGCAGCCAACCTCCGGGACAGGGGGAGGATGGGCAGTTCTTC. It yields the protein CASSQPPGQGEDGQFF.

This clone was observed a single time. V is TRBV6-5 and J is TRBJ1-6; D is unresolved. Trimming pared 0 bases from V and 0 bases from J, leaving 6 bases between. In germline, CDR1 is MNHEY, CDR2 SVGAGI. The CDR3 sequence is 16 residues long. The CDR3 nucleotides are TGTGCCAGCAGTTACTCCAGGAGCTCCTATAATTCACCCCTCCACTTT. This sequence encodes CASSYSRSSYNSPLHF.

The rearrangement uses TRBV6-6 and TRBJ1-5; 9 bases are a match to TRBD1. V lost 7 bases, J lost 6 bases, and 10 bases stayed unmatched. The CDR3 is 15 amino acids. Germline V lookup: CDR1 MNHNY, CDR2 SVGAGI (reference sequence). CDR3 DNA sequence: TGTGCCAGCATCCTGTCACAGGGGGCTAGTCAGCCCCAGCATTTT. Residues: CASILSQGASQPQHF.

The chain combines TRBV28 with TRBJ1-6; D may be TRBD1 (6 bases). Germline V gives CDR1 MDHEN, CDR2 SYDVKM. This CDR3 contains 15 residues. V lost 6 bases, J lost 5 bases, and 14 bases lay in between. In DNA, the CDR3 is TGTGCCAGCAGCTTACGGGGGGCGGATAATTCACCCCTCCACTTT. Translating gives CASSLRGADNSPLHF.

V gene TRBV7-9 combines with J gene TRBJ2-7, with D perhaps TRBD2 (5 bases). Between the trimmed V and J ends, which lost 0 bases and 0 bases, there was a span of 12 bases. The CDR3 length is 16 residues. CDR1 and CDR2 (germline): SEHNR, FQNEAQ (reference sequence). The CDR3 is CASSLAGMTNSYEQYF. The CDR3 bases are TGTGCCAGCAGCTTAGCGGGTATGACTAACTCCTACGAGCAGTACTTC.

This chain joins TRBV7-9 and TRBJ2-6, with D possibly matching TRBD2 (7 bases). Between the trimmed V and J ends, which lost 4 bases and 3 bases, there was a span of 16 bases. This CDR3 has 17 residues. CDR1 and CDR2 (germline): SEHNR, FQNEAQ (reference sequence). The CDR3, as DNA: TGTGCCAGCAGCTCAGGACGGGGGGCGGATGGGGCCAACGTCCTGACTTTC. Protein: CASSSGRGADGANVLTF.

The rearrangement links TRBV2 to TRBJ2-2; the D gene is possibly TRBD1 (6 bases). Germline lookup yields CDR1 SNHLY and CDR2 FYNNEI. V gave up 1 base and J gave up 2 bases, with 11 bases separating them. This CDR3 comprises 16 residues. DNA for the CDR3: TGTGCCAGCAGTGAAGTACGACAGGTCAACACCGGGGAGCTGTTTTTT. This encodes CASSEVRQVNTGELFF.

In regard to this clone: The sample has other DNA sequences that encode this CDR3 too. The CDR3 DNA follows: TGTGCCAGCAGTTTCTTACCGGGACCGCGCTGGACCGGGGAGCTGTTTTTT. Translation gives CASSFLPGPRWTGELFF. The chain employs TRBV28 and TRBJ2-2, with D perhaps assigned TRBD1 or TRBD2 (5 bases each). Per germline, CDR1 MDHEN and CDR2 SYDVKM. The CDR3 is 17 residues long. The V and J ends lost 3 bases and 5 bases respectively, with 19 bases between them. Full variable domain (remainder filled in from reference TRBV28 and TRBJ2-2): DVKVTQSSRYLVKRTGEKVFLECVQDMDHENMFWYRQDPGLGLRLIYFSYDVKMKEKGDIPEGYSVSREKKERFSLILESASTNQTSMYLCASSFLPGPRWTGELFFGEGSRLTVL.

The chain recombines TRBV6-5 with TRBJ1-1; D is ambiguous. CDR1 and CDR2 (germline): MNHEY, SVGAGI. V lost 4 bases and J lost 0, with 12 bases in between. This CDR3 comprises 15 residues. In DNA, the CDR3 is TGTGCCAGCAGTTGGACCTTCGCCTTGAACACTGAAGCTTTCTTT. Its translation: CASSWTFALNTEAFF.

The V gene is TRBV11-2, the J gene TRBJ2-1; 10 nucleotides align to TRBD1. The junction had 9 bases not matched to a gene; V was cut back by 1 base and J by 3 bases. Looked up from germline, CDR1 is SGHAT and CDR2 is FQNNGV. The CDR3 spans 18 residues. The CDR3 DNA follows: TGTGCCAGCAGCTTAGGGACAGGGGGTGGTACTTTCTACAATGAGCAGTTCTTC. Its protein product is CASSLGTGGGTFYNEQFF. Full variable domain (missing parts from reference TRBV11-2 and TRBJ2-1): EAGVAQSPRYKIIEKRQSVAFWCNPISGHATLYWYQQILGQGPKLLIQFQNNGVVDDSQLPKDRFSAERLKGVDSTLKIQPAKLEDSAVYLCASSLGTGGGTFYNEQFFGPGTRLTVL.

In nucleotides, the CDR3 is TGTGCCAGCAGCTTTGGGACGGTGTACGAGCAGTACTTC. Residues: CASSFGTVYEQYF. The chain links TRBV7-2 to TRBJ2-7; D may correspond to TRBD1 or TRBD2 (5 bases each). V was cut by 3 bases and J by 4 bases, with 10 bases left in between. Germline CDR1 is SGHTA and CDR2 is FQGNSA. The CDR3 extends over 13 amino acids. The variable domain in full, with the rest retrieved from reference TRBV7-2 and TRBJ2-7, is GAGVSQSPSNKVTEKGKDVELRCDPISGHTALYWYRQSLGQGLEFLIYFQGNSAPDKSGLPSDRFSAERTGGSVSTLTIQRTQQEDSAVYLCASSFGTVYEQYFGPGTRLTVT.

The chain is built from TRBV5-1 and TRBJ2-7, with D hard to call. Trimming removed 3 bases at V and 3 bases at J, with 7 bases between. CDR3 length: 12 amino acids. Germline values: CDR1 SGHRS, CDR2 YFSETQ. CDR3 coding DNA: TGCGCCAGCAGCTCGACTGGCTACGAGCAGTACTTC. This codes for CASSSTGYEQYF.

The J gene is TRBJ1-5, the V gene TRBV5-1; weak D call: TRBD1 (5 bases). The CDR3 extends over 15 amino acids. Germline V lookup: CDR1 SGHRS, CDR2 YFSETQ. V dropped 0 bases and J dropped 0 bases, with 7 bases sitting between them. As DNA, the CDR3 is TGCGCCAGCAGCTTGGGACAGAATAGCAATCAGCCCCAGCATTTT. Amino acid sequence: CASSLGQNSNQPQHF. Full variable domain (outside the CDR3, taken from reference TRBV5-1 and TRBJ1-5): KAGVTQTPRYLIKTRGQQVTLSCSPISGHRSVSWYQQTPGQGLQFLFEYFSETQRNKGNFPGRFSGRQFSNSRSEMNVSTLELGDSALYLCASSLGQNSNQPQHFGDGTRLSIL.